Listed here are 8 T cell receptor beta chains from one sample, sequenced in a study of blood T cell repertoires in COVID-19. The data were produced by immunoSEQ multiplex PCR, yet TCRdb's version contains in-frame clones alone and is incomplete. The sample includes approximately 58,000 clones, 75% to 95% of them seen just once. Sequenced material: peripheral blood. Source of these receptors: a woman of 80 years or more with active COVID-19.

The gene calls are TRBV9 and TRBJ2-3, with 7 bases that match TRBD2. The CDR3 runs 15 residues. The junction had 8 bases not matched to a gene; V was cut back by 4 bases and J by 3 bases. Germline V CDR1 and CDR2: SGDLS, YYNGEE. The CDR3 spells CASSISGITTDTQYF. The CDR3 coding sequence is TGTGCCAGCAGCATCAGCGGGATAACGACAGATACGCAGTATTTT.

The chain carries TRBV6-2 or TRBV6-3 and TRBJ2-5; maybe TRBD1 (5 bases). The germline V and J ends were trimmed by 2 bases and 4 bases, with 8 bases remaining between them. Germline V gives CDR1 MNHEY, CDR2 SVGEGT. The CDR3 sequence is 13 residues long. In DNA form, the CDR3 reads TGTGCCAGCAGTTACGGCAGGGTAGAGACCCAGTACTTC. Translation: CASSYGRVETQYF.

The rearrangement uses TRBV29-1 and TRBJ2-2; maybe TRBD2 (6 bases). V gave up 7 bases and J gave up 8 bases, with 14 bases separating them. Looked up from germline, CDR1 is SQVTM and CDR2 is ANQGSEA. This CDR3 has 12 amino acids. The CDR3 nucleotides are TGCAGCGCCTGGGGGAGGCAAGGGGAGCTGTTTTTT. Protein: CSAWGRQGELFF.

This clone was observed a few times. The chain is built from TRBV5-1 and TRBJ1-6; D might be TRBD1 (5 bases). V lost 0 bases and J lost 9, with 13 bases in between. CDR1 and CDR2 from the germline V gene are SGHRS and YFSETQ. CDR3 length equals 15 residues. The CDR3 coding sequence is TGCGCCAGCAGCTTGGACCGGGCCGGGGGTTCACCCCTCCACTTT. This gives the protein CASSLDRAGGSPLHF.

V gene TRBV28 combines with J gene TRBJ1-4; 10 bases map to TRBD1. Per germline, CDR1 MDHEN and CDR2 SYDVKM. This CDR3 has 14 residues. V gave up 6 bases and J gave up 6 bases; unmatched junction bases: 4. CDR3 DNA sequence: TGTGCCAGCAGGGACGGGACAGGGGATGAAAAACTGTTTTTT. Amino acids: CASRDGTGDEKLFF.

The V gene is TRBV7-9, the J gene TRBJ2-2, with D possibly matching TRBD2 (5 bases). V shed 5 bases and J shed 7 bases, with 20 bases lying between them. CDR3 length equals 16 residues. The germline V gene encodes CDR1 SEHNR and CDR2 FQNEAQ (reference sequence). For the CDR3, the DNA is TGTGCCAGCAGCCCTGTCGGTCTAGCTATCGGCGGGGAGCTGTTTTTT. Amino acid sequence: CASSPVGLAIGGELFF.

The V and J genes are TRBV5-5 and TRBJ1-6; D unresolved. With 1 base removed from V and 7 bases from J, the gap between germline ends came to 12 bases. The CDR3 runs to 15 residues. CDR1 is SGHKS and CDR2 is YYEKEE in the germline V gene (reference sequence). The CDR3, as DNA: TGTGCCAGCAGCTTGATTGGAGATGGGAATTCACCCCTCCACTTT. Encoded protein: CASSLIGDGNSPLHF. The entire variable domain, with the rest obtained from reference TRBV5-5 and TRBJ1-6, is as follows: DAGVTQSPTHLIKTRGQQVTLRCSPISGHKSVSWYQQVLGQGPQFIFQYYEKEERGRGNFPDRFSARQFPNYSSELNVNALLLGDSALYLCASSLIGDGNSPLHFGNGTRLTVT.

This clone was detected only once. The rearrangement joins TRBV18 to TRBJ2-7; a possible D gene is TRBD1 (5 bases). Germline lookup yields CDR1 KGHSH and CDR2 LQKENI. This CDR3 has 13 residues. Trimming took off 5 bases at V and 2 bases at J, with 10 bases between the two ends. CDR3 amino acids: CASSGSGTYEQYF. DNA for the CDR3: TGTGCCAGCTCAGGTTCAGGGACCTACGAGCAGTACTTC. The whole variable domain, remainder taken from reference TRBV18 and TRBJ2-7, is NAGVMQNPRHLVRRRGQEARLRCSPMKGHSHVYWYRQLPEEGLKFMVYLQKENIIDESGMPKERFSAEFPKEGPSILRIQQVVRGDSAAYFCASSGSGTYEQYFGPGTRLTVT.